Below, 5 T cell receptor beta chains from the same sample are listed, as sequenced in a study of OX40 agonist ivuxolimab in advanced cancers. Assay used: immunoSEQ multiplex PCR; TCRdb lists only in-frame clones, some missing. The sample lists fewer than 45,000 clones, around 82% seen once, with roughly 2.2% in the top ten. The material was CD4+ or CD8+ T cells sorted from blood, obtained in a trial of the OX40 agonist ivuxolimab. The receptor source for this set is an adult with an advanced solid tumor such as melanoma, head and neck, liver or kidney cancer.

There are a few counts of this clone. The rearrangement joins TRBV7-9 to TRBJ2-5; TRBD1 aligns across 10 bases. From germline, CDR1 is SEHNR and CDR2 FQNEAQ (reference sequence). The CDR3 spans 14 residues. V shed 5 bases and J 5 bases; nucleotides not matched to a gene: 5. CDR3 in amino acids: CASSGTGVWETQYF. The DNA for the CDR3 is TGTGCCAGCAGCGGGACAGGGGTTTGGGAGACCCAGTACTTC.

The rearrangement uses TRBV10-3 and TRBJ2-1, with TRBD2 matching over 10 bases. Per germline, CDR1 ENHRY and CDR2 SYGVKD. J lost 5 bases, V lost 6 bases, and 4 bases had no gene match. CDR3 length: 14 amino acids. CDR3 bases: TGTGCCATCAGATCAGGACTAGCGGACAATGAGCAGTTCTTC. Translated: CAIRSGLADNEQFF.

The CDR3 nucleotides are TGTGCCAGCAGCTTATTGGCTAGCGGGGTGAATGAGCAGTTCTTC. Its protein is CASSLLASGVNEQFF. The V call is TRBV7-3, the J call TRBJ2-1, with 9 bases aligning to TRBD2. The CDR3 sequence is 15 residues long. Looked up from germline, CDR1 is SGHTA and CDR2 is FQGTGA. V trimming: 2 bases; J trimming: 7 bases; junction bases outside the gene matches: 6.

The chain carries TRBV14 and TRBJ2-5, with no clear D. The CDR3 extends over 14 amino acids. Per germline, CDR1 SGHDN and CDR2 FVKESK. V lost 4 bases and J lost 2, with 11 bases in between. The CDR3 region has the DNA TGTGCCAGCAGCCCTCGTGCCCGTCAAGAGACCCAGTACTTC. Its translation is CASSPRARQETQYF.

This clone turned up a few times. This chain links TRBV19 with TRBJ1-2; D might be TRBD1 (5 bases). V dropped 4 bases and J dropped 3 bases, with 9 bases sitting between them. The CDR3 loop spans 13 amino acids. Per the germline V gene, CDR1 is LNHDA and CDR2 is SQIVND (reference sequence). CDR3: CASSNGGYYGYTF. The DNA for the CDR3 is TGTGCCAGTAGTAACGGGGGGTACTATGGCTACACCTTC.